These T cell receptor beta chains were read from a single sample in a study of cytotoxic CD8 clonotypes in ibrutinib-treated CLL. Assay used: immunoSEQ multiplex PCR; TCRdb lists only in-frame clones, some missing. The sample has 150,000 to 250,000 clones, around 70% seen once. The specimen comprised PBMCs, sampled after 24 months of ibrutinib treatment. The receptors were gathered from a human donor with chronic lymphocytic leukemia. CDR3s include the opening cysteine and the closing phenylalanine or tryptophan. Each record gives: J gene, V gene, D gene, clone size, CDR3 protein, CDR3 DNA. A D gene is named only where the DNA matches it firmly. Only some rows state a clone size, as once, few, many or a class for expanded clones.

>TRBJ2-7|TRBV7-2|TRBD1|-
CASSFNRGDNEQYF
TGTGCCAGCAGCTTTAACAGGGGGGACAACGAGCAGTACTTC
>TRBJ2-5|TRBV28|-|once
CASRRLRNQETQYF
TGTGCCAGCAGAAGGCTGAGGAATCAAGAGACCCAGTACTTC
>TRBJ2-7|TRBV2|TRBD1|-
CASSRIRTGAGYEQYF
TGTGCCAGCAGTCGCATTCGGACAGGGGCCGGCTACGAGCAGTACTTC
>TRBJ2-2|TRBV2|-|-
CASKAGRSTGELFF
TGTGCCAGCAAGGCAGGGAGAAGCACCGGGGAGCTGTTTTTT
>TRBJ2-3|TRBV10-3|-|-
CAISELEFGSDTQYF
TGTGCCATCAGTGAGTTGGAGTTTGGATCAGATACGCAGTATTTT
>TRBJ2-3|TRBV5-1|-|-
CASSLGQLLTDTQYF
TGCGCCAGCAGCTTGGGACAGCTACTCACAGATACGCAGTATTTT
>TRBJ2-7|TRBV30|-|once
CAWSADSGYEQYF
TGTGCCTGGAGTGCCGACAGCGGGTACGAGCAGTACTTC
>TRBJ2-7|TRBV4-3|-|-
CASSQTVRSYEQYF
TGCGCCAGCAGCCAGACAGTCAGGTCCTACGAGCAGTACTTC
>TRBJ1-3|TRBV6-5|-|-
CASRRRLNSGNTIYF
TGTGCCAGCAGGCGACGTTTAAACTCTGGAAACACCATATATTTT
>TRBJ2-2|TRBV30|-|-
CAWRRGTNTGELFF
TGTGCCTGGAGACGCGGGACTAACACCGGGGAGCTGTTTTTT
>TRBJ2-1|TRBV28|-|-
CASSFFSSSYNEQFF
TGTGCCAGCAGTTTCTTTTCGAGCTCCTACAATGAGCAGTTCTTC
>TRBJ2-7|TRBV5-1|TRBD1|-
CASYPGTGDDEQYF
TGCGCCAGCTACCCCGGGACAGGGGACGACGAGCAGTACTTC
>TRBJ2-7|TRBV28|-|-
CASSALSKTNGEQYF
TGTGCCAGCAGCGCCCTTTCTAAGACTAATGGGGAGCAGTACTTC
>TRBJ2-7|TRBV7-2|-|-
CASSLVAGETYEQYF
TGTGCCAGCAGCTTAGTGGCAGGGGAGACCTACGAGCAGTACTTC
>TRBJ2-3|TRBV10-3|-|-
CAISEGTQTPDTQYF
TGTGCCATCAGTGAGGGGACTCAAACCCCAGATACGCAGTATTTT
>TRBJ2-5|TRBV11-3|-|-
CASSDGIIETQYF
TGTGCCAGCAGCGACGGGATTATCGAGACCCAGTACTTC
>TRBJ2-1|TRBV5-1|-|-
CASSSWSGNEQFF
TGCGCCAGCAGCTCCTGGTCAGGCAATGAGCAGTTCTTC
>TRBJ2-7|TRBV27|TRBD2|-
CASNKLAGGAYEQYF
TGTGCCAGCAATAAACTAGCGGGAGGAGCCTACGAGCAGTACTTC
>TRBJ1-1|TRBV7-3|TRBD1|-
CASRQTGGNTEAFF
TGTGCCAGCAGGCAGACAGGGGGAAACACTGAAGCTTTCTTT
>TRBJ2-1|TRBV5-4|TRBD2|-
CASSSGLAGVSEQFF
TGTGCCAGCAGCTCTGGACTAGCGGGAGTAAGTGAGCAGTTCTTC
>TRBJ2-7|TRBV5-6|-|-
CASSLKGASTAQYF
TGTGCCAGCAGCCTAAAAGGGGCCTCCACGGCGCAGTACTTC
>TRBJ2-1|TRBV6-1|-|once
CASLGAGPYNEQFF
TGTGCCAGCCTTGGGGCAGGGCCCTACAATGAGCAGTTCTTC
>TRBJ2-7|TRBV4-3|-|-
CASSQDRGYEQYF
TGCGCCAGCAGCCAAGACAGGGGCTACGAGCAGTACTTC
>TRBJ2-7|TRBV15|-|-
CATSTGESYEQYF
TGTGCCACCTCCACGGGGGAATCCTACGAGCAGTACTTC
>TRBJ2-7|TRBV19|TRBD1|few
CASSPGTAYEQYF
TGTGCCAGTAGTCCCGGGACAGCCTACGAGCAGTACTTC
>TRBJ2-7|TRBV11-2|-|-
CASSSNAPLEQYF
TGTGCCAGCAGCTCCAACGCACCCCTGGAGCAGTACTTC
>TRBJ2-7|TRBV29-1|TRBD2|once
CSVEHPAGAGYEQYF
TGCAGCGTTGAACATCCGGCGGGAGCAGGCTACGAGCAGTACTTC
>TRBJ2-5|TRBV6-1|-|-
CASSERGGLILETQYF
TGTGCCAGCAGTGAACGAGGGGGACTCATTTTGGAGACCCAGTACTTC
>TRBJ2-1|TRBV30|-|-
CAWSVLLGFNEQFF
TGTGCCTGGAGTGTACTGCTAGGGTTCAATGAGCAGTTCTTC
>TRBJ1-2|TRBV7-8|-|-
CASTLGTAPGYGYTF
TGTGCCAGCACCCTTGGGACGGCTCCTGGTTATGGCTACACCTTC
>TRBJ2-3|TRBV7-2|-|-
CASSWIGDTQYF
TGTGCCAGCAGCTGGATTGGAGATACGCAGTATTTT
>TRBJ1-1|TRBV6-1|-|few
CASSELRPNTEAFF
TGTGCCAGCAGTGAATTACGACCGAACACTGAAGCTTTCTTT
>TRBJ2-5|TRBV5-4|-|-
CASSSAAYQETQYF
TGTGCCAGCAGCTCCGCGGCTTATCAAGAGACCCAGTACTTC
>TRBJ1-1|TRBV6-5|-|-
CASSRGGVGTEAFF
TGTGCCAGCAGCCGGGGAGGTGTCGGCACTGAAGCTTTCTTT
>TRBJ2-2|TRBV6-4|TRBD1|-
CASSPTGGLAGELFF
TGTGCCAGCAGTCCGACAGGGGGTCTTGCCGGGGAGCTGTTTTTT
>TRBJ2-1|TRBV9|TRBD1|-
CASSFNPSQGAHNEQFF
TGTGCCAGCAGCTTTAACCCTTCACAGGGGGCCCACAATGAGCAGTTCTTC
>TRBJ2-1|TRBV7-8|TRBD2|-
CASSPRLAPEQFF
TGTGCCAGCAGTCCTCGACTAGCGCCAGAGCAGTTCTTC
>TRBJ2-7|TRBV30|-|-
CARGTPLHEQYF
TGTGCCCGGGGCACTCCGCTCCACGAGCAGTACTTC
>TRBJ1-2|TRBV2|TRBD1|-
CASTGQPYGYTF
TGTGCCAGCACGGGACAGCCCTATGGCTACACCTTC